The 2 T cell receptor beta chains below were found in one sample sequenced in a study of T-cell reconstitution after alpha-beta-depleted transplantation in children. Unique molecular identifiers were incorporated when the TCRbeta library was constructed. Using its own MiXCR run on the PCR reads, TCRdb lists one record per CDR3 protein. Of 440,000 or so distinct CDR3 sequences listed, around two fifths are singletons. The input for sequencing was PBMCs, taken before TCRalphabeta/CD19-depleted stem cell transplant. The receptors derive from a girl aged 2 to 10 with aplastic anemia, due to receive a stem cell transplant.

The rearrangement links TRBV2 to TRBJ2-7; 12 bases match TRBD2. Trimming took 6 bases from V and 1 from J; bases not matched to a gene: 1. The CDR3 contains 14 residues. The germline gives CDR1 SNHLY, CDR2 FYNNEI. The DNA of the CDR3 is TGTGCCAGCAGAACTAGCGGGGGGTCCTACGAGCAGTACTTC. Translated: CASRTSGGSYEQYF.

The CDR3 DNA sequence: TGTGCCAGCAGTTTAGCGGCATATCACTATGGCTACACCTTC. Amino acid sequence: CASSLAAYHYGYTF. This sequence joins TRBV12-3 or TRBV12-4 and TRBJ1-2; D not certain. Trimming stripped 0 bases from V and 3 bases from J, with 8 bases between. This CDR3 has 14 residues.